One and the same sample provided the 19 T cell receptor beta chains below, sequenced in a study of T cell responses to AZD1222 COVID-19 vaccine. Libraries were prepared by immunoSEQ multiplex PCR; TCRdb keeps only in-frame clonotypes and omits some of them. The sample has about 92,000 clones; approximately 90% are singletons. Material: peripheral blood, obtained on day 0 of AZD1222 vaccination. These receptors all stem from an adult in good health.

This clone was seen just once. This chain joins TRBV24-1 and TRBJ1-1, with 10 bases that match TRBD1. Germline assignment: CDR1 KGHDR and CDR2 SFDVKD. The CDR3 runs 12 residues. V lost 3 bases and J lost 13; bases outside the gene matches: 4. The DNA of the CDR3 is TGTGCCACCAGTGATGGCGGACAGGGGGTTTTCTTT. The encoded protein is CATSDGGQGVFF.

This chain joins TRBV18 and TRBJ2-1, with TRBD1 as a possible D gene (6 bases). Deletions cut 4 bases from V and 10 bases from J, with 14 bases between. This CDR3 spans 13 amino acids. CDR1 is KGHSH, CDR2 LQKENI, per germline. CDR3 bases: TGTGCCAGCTCACTACAGGGTTCGGGGGAGCAGTTCTTC. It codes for CASSLQGSGEQFF.

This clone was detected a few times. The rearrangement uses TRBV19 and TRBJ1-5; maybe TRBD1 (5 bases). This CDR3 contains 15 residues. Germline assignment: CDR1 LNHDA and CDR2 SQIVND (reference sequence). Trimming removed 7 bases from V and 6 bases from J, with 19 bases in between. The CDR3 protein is CASKNEGERFQPQHF. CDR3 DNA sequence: TGTGCCAGTAAGAATGAAGGGGAAAGGTTTCAGCCCCAGCATTTT.

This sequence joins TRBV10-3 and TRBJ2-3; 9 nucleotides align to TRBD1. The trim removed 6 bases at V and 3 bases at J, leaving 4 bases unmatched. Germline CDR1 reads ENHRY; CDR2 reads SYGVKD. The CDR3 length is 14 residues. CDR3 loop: CAIRQTGGTDTQYF. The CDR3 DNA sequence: TGTGCCATCAGGCAGACAGGGGGGACAGATACGCAGTATTTT.

CDR3 loop: CASSGNRVDTEAFF. The CDR3 nucleotides read TGTGCCAGCAGCGGTAACAGGGTGGACACTGAAGCTTTCTTT. The gene calls are TRBV9 and TRBJ1-1, with D possibly matching TRBD1 (6 bases). V was pared by 3 bases and J by 3 bases, with 12 bases between. CDR3 length: 14 residues. From germline, CDR1 is SGDLS and CDR2 YYNGEE. Filled out from reference TRBV9 and TRBJ1-1, the complete variable domain reads DSGVTQTPKHLITATGQRVTLRCSPRSGDLSVYWYQQSLDQGLQFLIQYYNGEERAKGNILERFSAQQFPDLHSELNLSSLELGDSALYFCASSGNRVDTEAFFGQGTRLTVV.

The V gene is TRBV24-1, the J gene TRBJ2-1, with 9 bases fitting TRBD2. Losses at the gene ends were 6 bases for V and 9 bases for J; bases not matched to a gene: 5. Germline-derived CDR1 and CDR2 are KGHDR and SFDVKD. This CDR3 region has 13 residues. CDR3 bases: TGTGCCACCAGTCGCGGGGGGGCCGTTGAGCAGTTCTTC. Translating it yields CATSRGGAVEQFF.

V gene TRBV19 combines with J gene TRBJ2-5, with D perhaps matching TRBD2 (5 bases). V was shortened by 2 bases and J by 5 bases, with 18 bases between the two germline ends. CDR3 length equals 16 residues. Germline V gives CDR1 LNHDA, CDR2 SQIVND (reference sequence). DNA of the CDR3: TGTGCCAGTAGTATACATTGGGGAGCGGTCGGTGAGACCCAGTACTTC. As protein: CASSIHWGAVGETQYF.

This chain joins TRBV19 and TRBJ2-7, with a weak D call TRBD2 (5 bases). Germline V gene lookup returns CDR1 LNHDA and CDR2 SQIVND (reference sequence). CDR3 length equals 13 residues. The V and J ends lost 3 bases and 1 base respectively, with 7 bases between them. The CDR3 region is CASSMDWSYEQYF. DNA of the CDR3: TGTGCCAGTAGTATGGACTGGTCCTACGAGCAGTACTTC.

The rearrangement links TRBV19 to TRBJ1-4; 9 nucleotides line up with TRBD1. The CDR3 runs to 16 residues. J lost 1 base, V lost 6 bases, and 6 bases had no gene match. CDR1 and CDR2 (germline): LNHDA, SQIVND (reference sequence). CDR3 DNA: TGTGCCAGTAGGATCCCGGGACAGGGAACTAATGAAAAACTGTTTTTT. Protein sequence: CASRIPGQGTNEKLFF. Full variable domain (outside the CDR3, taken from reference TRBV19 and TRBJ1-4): DGGITQSPKYLFRKEGQNVTLSCEQNLNHDAMYWYRQDPGQGLRLIYYSQIVNDFQKGDIAEGYSVSREKKESFPLTVTSAQKNPTAFYLCASRIPGQGTNEKLFFGSGTQLSVL.

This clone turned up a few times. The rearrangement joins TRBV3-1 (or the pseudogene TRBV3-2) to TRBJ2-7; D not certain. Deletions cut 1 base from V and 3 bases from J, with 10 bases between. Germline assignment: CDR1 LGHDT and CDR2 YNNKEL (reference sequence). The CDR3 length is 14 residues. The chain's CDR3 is CASSQVVVSYEQYF. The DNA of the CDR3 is TGTGCCAGCAGCCAAGTGGTGGTAAGCTACGAGCAGTACTTC.

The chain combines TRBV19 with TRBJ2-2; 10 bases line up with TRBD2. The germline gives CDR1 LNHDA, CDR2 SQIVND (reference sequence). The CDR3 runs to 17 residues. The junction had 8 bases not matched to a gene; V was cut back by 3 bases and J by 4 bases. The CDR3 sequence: CASSMWLAGDLTGELFF. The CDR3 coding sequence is TGTGCCAGTAGTATGTGGCTAGCGGGGGACCTCACCGGGGAGCTGTTTTTT.

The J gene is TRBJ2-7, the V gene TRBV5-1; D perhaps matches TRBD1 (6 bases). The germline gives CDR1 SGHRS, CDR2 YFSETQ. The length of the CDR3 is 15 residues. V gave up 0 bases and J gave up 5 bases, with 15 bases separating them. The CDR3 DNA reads TGCGCCAGCAGCTTGGCCCACAGGGTGAAAGACGAGCAGTACTTC. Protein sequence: CASSLAHRVKDEQYF.

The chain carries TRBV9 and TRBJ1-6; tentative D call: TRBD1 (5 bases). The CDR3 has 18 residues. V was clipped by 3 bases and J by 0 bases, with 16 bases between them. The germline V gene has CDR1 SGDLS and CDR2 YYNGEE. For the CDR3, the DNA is TGTGCCAGCAGCGGTCCGGACACCTTGAGCTCCTATAATTCACCCCTCCACTTT. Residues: CASSGPDTLSSYNSPLHF.

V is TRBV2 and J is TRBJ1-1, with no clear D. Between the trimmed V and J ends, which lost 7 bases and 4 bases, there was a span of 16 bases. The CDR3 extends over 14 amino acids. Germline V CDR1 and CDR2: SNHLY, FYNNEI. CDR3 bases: TGTGCCAGCACCGGGGAAATTTGGGCCACTGAAGCTTTCTTT. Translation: CASTGEIWATEAFF. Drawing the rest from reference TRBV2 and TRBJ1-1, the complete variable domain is EPEVTQTPSHQVTQMGQEVILRCVPISNHLYFYWYRQILGQKVEFLVSFYNNEISEKSEIFDDQFSVERPDGSNFTLKIRSTKLEDSAMYFCASTGEIWATEAFFGQGTRLTVV.

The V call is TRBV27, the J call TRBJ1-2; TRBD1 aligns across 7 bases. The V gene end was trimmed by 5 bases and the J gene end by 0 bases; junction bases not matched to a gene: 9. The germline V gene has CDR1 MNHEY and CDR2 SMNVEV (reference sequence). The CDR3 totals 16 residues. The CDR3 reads CASSPLTGWANYGYTF. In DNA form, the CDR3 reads TGTGCCAGCAGTCCGTTGACAGGGTGGGCTAACTATGGCTACACCTTC.

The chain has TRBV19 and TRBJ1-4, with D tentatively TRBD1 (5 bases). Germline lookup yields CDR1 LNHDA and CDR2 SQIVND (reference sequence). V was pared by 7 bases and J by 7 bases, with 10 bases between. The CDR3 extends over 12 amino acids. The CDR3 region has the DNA TGTGCCAGTACGCCGGGGCGTGAAAAACTGTTTTTT. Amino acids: CASTPGREKLFF.

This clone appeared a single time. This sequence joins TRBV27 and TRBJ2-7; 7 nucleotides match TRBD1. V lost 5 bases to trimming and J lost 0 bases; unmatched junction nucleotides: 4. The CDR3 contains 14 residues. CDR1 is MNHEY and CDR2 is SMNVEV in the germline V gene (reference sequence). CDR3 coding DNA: TGTGCCAGCAGTCCGGGACAGTACTCCTACGAGCAGTACTTC. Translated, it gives CASSPGQYSYEQYF.

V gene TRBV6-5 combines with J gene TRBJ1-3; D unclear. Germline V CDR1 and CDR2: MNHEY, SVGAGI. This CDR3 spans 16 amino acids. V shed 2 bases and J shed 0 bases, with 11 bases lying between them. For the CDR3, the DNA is TGTGCCAGCAGTTACGGCTTCGTAAACTCTGGAAACACCATATATTTT. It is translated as CASSYGFVNSGNTIYF.

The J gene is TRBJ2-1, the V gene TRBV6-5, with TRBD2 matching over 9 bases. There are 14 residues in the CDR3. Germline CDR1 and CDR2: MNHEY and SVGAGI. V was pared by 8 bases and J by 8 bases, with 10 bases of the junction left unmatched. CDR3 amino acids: CASGAGGGAHEQFF. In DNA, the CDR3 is TGTGCCAGCGGCGCTGGCGGGGGGGCCCATGAGCAGTTCTTC.